This paragraph reports one T cell receptor beta chain. Its antigen is still unknown. No much larger clonotype is one base removed from it; base qualities were not supplied. The collaborating institutions used their own protocols to collect whole blood in K2EDTA tubes. For TCRbeta analysis, collaborators shipped samples in one of three forms: frozen whole blood, isolated PBMCs, or DNA extracted from either of those sample types. The data were taken from a study of blood T cell repertoires in COVID-19 (dated by TCRdb to about 2020). As for the study more broadly: Samples from collaborators originated in the United States, Italy and Spain and spanned both the acute and convalescent phases of COVID-19. The prospective study material was composed of cDNA or gDNA derived from T cells, B-cell-depleted T cells, or PBMCs. Subjects who had been exposed to COVID-19, were actively infected with it, or had recovered from it provided the deeply sampled blood TCRbeta repertoires that made up the dataset. Where available, HLA class I and class II types were obtained from metadata supplied by the sample provider rather than from assay-based typing. The repertoires were made available in a free public database intended to serve as a resource for research on the immune response to SARS-CoV-2. The samples were drawn from two sources: the first 160 participants of the ongoing ImmuneRACE study, and 1,000 to 1,500 subjects contributed by 6 global collaborators. Sample metadata almost always included a de-identified subject ID, COVID-19 status, age in years and sex. Study-wide findings and limitations: Clinical and demographic metadata were provided uncurated, with the amount varying by source and participant.

TCRbeta CDR3 regions were amplified from genomic DNA using the immunoSEQ Assay, a bias-controlled multiplex PCR. In the authors' own workflow: Within the assay, amplification of reference gene primers was used to estimate how many nucleated cells each sample contained. To quantify the absolute abundance of each unique TCRbeta CDR3 rearrangement, sequence reads were collapsed and filtered. Productive Simpson clonality was computed per sample as the square root of Simpson's diversity index over productive rearrangements. TCRdb took this table from immuneACCESS and kept in-frame rearrangements with V and J called. Such tables lack part of the clones; where checked against another copy, unresolved V genes explain under half of the gap, and the rest is unexplained. V, J and clone size are taken as reported in that table, and D and trimming were inferred from the DNA itself. In this sample the table shows roughly 200,000 clones, around 90% of which occur a single time. Of the sample, about 0.58% falls within the top ten clones.

CDR1 and CDR2, looked up from the germline V gene, are MNHEY and SVGAGI. A distance of 15 bases separates the germline ends of V and J, which lose 6 bases and 5 bases respectively. The cysteine opens and the phenylalanine closes a CDR3 of 14 amino acids. The read is trimmed to its CDR3 DNA, 42 bases read in frame from base 1. The chain was built from TRBV6-5 and TRBJ2-3, with a tentative D gene TRBD1 over 5 matching bases. Source material: peripheral blood. This clonotype originated in a man between 45 and 60 years old with acute or convalescent COVID-19. The CDR3 here reads CASSSGFPQDTQYF. DNA sequence: TGTGCCAGCAGCTCAGGGTTCCCACAAGATACGCAGTATTTT.